The 6 T cell receptor beta chains below all came from one sample that was sequenced in a study of vaccination effects on CD4 cells after COVID-19. Antigens of these TCRs are unknown. Data came from immunoSEQ multiplex PCR; TCRdb stores just in-frame clones and leaves some out. The sample has roughly 32,000 clones; roughly two thirds are singletons. ViraFEST assay sequencing came after antigen-specific CD4+ T cells were expanded with viral peptide pools. Culture proceeded for more than nine days, and CD4+ T cells were then isolated. Each participant was given two doses of one vaccine (BNT162b2 or mRNA-1273). The specimen was CD4+ T cells from PBMCs cultured with HCoV-229E spike peptides, collected after COVID-19 vaccination. The receptor set was obtained from a human donor who received a COVID-19 vaccine.

The chain combines TRBV5-1 with TRBJ1-5; D is ambiguous. Looked up from germline, CDR1 is SGHRS and CDR2 is YFSETQ. The CDR3 is 14 amino acids. Trimming took off 0 bases at V and 1 base at J, with 5 bases between the two ends. The CDR3 bases are TGCGCCAGCAGCTTGGGACAAAGCAATCAGCCCCAGCATTTT. It is translated as CASSLGQSNQPQHF. Full variable domain (remainder filled in from reference TRBV5-1 and TRBJ1-5): KAGVTQTPRYLIKTRGQQVTLSCSPISGHRSVSWYQQTPGQGLQFLFEYFSETQRNKGNFPGRFSGRQFSNSRSEMNVSTLELGDSALYLCASSLGQSNQPQHFGDGTRLSIL.

There are a few counts of this clone. The gene calls are TRBV6-2 or TRBV6-3 and TRBJ1-2, with 8 positions matching TRBD1. The CDR3 extends over 13 amino acids. Trimming took 5 bases from V and 5 from J; bases not matched to a gene: 4. Germline V CDR1 and CDR2: MNHEY, SVGEGT. The CDR3 reads CASSRDRWYGYTF. CDR3 nucleotides: TGTGCCAGCAGTCGGGACAGGTGGTATGGCTACACCTTC.

This clone was seen once. V and J are TRBV5-8 and TRBJ2-3; 13 nucleotides agree with TRBD2. CDR1 is SGHTS, CDR2 YDEGEE, per germline. The CDR3 spans 16 residues. V shed 2 bases, J shed 3 bases, and the junction held 3 bases outside the gene matches. CDR3 in DNA: TGTGCCAGCAGCTTAGGGGGACTAGCGGGAACAGATACGCAGTATTTT. This sequence encodes CASSLGGLAGTDTQYF.

J is TRBJ2-7 and V is TRBV6-2 or TRBV6-3; no firm D call. CDR3 length equals 13 residues. CDR1 and CDR2 (germline): MNHEY, SVGEGT. V was trimmed by 2 bases and J by 3 bases, leaving 8 bases between them. Here the CDR3 reads CASSYDRSYEQYF. CDR3 nucleotides: TGTGCCAGCAGTTACGACCGGAGCTACGAGCAGTACTTC.

The chain carries TRBV19 and TRBJ1-5; D remains unclear. V lost 8 bases to trimming and J lost 6 bases, with 20 bases between them. The V gene's germline CDR1 is LNHDA and CDR2 SQIVND (reference sequence). CDR3 length: 15 residues. CDR3 coding DNA: TGTGCCAGTGTACGTGTCGGAGGAGGAGGTCAGCCCCAGCATTTT. It encodes CASVRVGGGGQPQHF.

The chain has TRBV18 and TRBJ2-7; 13 bases match TRBD2. The CDR3 runs to 17 residues. V shed 3 bases, J shed 2 bases, and the junction held 7 bases outside the gene matches. Germline CDR1 KGHSH, CDR2 LQKENI. CDR3 nucleotides: TGTGCCAGCTCACCGAGGACTAGCGGGAGTGGGACCTACGAGCAGTACTTC. This sequence encodes CASSPRTSGSGTYEQYF.